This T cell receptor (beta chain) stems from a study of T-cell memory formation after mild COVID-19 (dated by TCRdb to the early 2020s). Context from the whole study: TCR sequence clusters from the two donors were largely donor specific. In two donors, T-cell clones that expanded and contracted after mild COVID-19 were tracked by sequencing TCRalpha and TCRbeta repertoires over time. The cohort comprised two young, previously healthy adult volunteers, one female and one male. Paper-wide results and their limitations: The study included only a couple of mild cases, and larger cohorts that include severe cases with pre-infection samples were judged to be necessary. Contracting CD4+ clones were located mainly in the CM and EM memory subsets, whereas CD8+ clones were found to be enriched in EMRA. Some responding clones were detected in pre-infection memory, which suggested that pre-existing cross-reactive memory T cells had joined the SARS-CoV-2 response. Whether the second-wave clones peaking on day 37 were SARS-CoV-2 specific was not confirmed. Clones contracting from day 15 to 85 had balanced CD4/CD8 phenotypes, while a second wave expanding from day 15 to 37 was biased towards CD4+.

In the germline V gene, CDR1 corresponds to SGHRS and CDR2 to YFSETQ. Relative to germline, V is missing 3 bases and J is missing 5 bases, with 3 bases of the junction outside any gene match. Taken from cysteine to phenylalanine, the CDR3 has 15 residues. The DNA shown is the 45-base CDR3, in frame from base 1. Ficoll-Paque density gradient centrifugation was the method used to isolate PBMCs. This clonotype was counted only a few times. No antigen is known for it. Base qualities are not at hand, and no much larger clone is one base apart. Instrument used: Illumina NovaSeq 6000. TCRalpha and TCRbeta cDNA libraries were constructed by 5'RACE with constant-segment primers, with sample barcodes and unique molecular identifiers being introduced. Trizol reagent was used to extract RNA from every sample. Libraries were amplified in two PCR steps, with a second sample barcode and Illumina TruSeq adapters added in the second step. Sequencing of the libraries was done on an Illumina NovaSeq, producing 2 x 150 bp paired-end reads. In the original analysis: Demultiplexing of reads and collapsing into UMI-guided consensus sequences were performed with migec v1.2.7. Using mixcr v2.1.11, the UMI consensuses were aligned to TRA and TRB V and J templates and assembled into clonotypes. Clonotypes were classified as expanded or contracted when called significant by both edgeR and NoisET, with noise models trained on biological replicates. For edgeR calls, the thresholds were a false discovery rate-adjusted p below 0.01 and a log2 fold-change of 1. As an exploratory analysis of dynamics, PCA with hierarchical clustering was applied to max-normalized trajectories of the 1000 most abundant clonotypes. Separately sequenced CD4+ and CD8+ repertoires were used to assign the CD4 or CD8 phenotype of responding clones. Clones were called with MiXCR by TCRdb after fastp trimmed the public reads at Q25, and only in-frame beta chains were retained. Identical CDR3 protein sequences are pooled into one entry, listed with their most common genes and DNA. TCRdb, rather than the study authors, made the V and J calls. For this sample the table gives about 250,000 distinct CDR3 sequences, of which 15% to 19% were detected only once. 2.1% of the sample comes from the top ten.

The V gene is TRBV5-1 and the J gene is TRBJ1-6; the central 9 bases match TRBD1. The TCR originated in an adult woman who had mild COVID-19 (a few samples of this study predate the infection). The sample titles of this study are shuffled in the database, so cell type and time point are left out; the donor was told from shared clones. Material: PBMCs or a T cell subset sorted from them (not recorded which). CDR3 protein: CASSYGQGNNSPLHF. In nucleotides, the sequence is TGCGCCAGCAGCTATGGACAGGGGAATAATTCACCCCTCCACTTT.